This TCR beta chain comes out of a study of blood T cell repertoires in COVID-19. As for the study in general: T cells, B-cell-depleted T cells, or PBMCs provided the cDNA or gDNA that served as material.

Per germline, CDR1 SGHAT and CDR2 FQNNGV. V lost 5 bases and J 10 bases, leaving 14 bases between the germline ends. There are 12 residues in the CDR3. Only one count was recorded for this clone. The authors' processing: Counts of nucleated cells, estimated from reference gene primer amplification, were obtained. Libraries were prepared by immunoSEQ multiplex PCR; TCRdb keeps only in-frame clonotypes and omits some of them. The V and J calls and clone size come from that table; D and trimming were worked out from the DNA. The sample records under 350,000 clones, 80% to 90% being singletons. Sequenced material: peripheral blood. The source is a man in his forties with acute or convalescent COVID-19. V and J are TRBV11-2 and TRBJ1-1, with D possibly being TRBD1 (5 bases). CDR3 DNA sequence: TGTGCCAGCAGCGATGGGACTCCGCGAGCTTTCTTT. The encoded protein is CASSDGTPRAFF.